These 24 T cell receptor beta chains share one sample of origin, sequenced in a study of T cell responses to AZD1222 COVID-19 vaccine. The table came from immunoSEQ multiplex PCR; TCRdb's copy has only in-frame clones and leaves some out. In the table there are under 100,000 clones, over 75% of which are singletons. Specimen: peripheral blood, collected on day 0 of AZD1222 vaccination. The receptors derive from an adult in good health.

This clone was observed once. CDR3 sequence: CATSRDRYYEQYF. The CDR3 coding sequence is TGTGCCACCAGCAGAGATCGGTATTACGAGCAGTACTTC. The rearrangement links TRBV15 to TRBJ2-7; D ambiguous. The V and J ends lost 0 bases and 4 bases respectively, with 7 bases between them. This CDR3 has 13 amino acids. CDR1 is LNHNV, CDR2 YYDKDF, per germline (reference sequence).

This chain connects TRBV5-1 to TRBJ1-4; 7 bases fit TRBD1. CDR1 and CDR2 (germline): SGHRS, YFSETQ. This CDR3 is built from 15 residues. V was clipped by 4 bases and J by 7 bases; unmatched bases: 10. CDR3 in DNA: TGCGCCAGCAGCGGGGCACAGGGGAACAGTGAAAAACTGTTTTTT. Amino acid sequence: CASSGAQGNSEKLFF.

This clone was seen just once. The gene calls are TRBV18 and TRBJ1-5, with TRBD1 matching over 7 bases. CDR1 and CDR2 (germline): KGHSH, LQKENI. The V gene end was trimmed by 0 bases and the J gene end by 6 bases; junction bases not matched to a gene: 5. This CDR3 contains 15 residues. The CDR3 nucleotides read TGTGCCAGCTCACCACCAGGGGCAGGGGGTCAGCCCCAGCATTTT. As protein: CASSPPGAGGQPQHF.

This sequence joins TRBV6-6 and TRBJ1-6, with D possibly TRBD1 on 5 matching bases. CDR1 is MNHNY and CDR2 is SVGAGI in the germline V gene (reference sequence). The CDR3 is 15 amino acids. V shed 2 bases and J shed 10 bases, with 15 bases lying between them. CDR3 region: CASSYGGGGRSPLHF. The CDR3 DNA reads TGTGCCAGCAGTTACGGGGGAGGAGGAAGATCACCCCTCCACTTT.

The chain carries TRBV5-6 and TRBJ2-3; D unclear. Per the germline V gene, CDR1 is SGHDT and CDR2 is YYEEEE. This CDR3 spans 13 amino acids. With 4 bases removed from V and 6 bases from J, the gap between germline ends came to 12 bases. This CDR3 is CASSLNRRDTQYF. In nucleotides, the CDR3 is TGTGCCAGCAGCCTAAACCGTCGGGATACGCAGTATTTT.

This clone was seen a handful of times. CDR3 nucleotide sequence: TGCGCCAGCAGCCGATTCTCTTCAACTAATGAAAAACTGTTTTTT. Encoded protein: CASSRFSSTNEKLFF. The J gene is TRBJ1-4, the V gene TRBV4-3; D ambiguous. Germline loops: CDR1 LGHNA, CDR2 YSLEER. The V gene lost 4 bases and the J gene lost 0 bases, with 9 bases spanning the gap. CDR3 length: 15 residues.

This chain uses TRBV29-1 with TRBJ1-4; possibly TRBD1 for D (5 bases). The CDR3 runs 12 residues. CDR1 and CDR2 (germline): SQVTM, ANQGSEA. The V and J ends lost 7 bases and 7 bases respectively, with 13 bases between them. CDR3 amino acids: CSAQGTGEKLFF. DNA for the CDR3: TGCAGCGCCCAGGGCACTGGTGAAAAACTGTTTTTT.

The chain recombines TRBV5-4 with TRBJ2-3, with 7 nucleotides matching TRBD2. The CDR3 has 15 amino acids. J was trimmed by 2 bases and V by 4 bases; bases with no gene match: 7. Germline-derived CDR1 and CDR2 are SGHNT and YYREEE (reference sequence). The chain's CDR3 is CASSLGLGNTDTQYF. CDR3 DNA sequence: TGTGCCAGCAGCCTCGGACTAGGTAACACAGATACGCAGTATTTT.

V gene TRBV3-1 (or the pseudogene TRBV3-2) combines with J gene TRBJ1-5, with D perhaps matching TRBD1 (6 bases). Trimming took 2 bases from V and 4 from J, leaving 15 bases between them. Per the germline V gene, CDR1 is LGHDT and CDR2 is YNNKEL (reference sequence). This CDR3 region has 16 residues. The CDR3 reads CASSQTKGTYNQPQHF. CDR3 nucleotide sequence: TGTGCCAGCAGCCAAACTAAAGGGACATATAATCAGCCCCAGCATTTT.

J is TRBJ1-1 and V is TRBV5-1; the match to TRBD1 covers 7 bases. Germline assignment: CDR1 SGHRS and CDR2 YFSETQ. After removal of 4 bases from V and 1 base from J, the junction contained 4 bases not matched to a gene. This CDR3 is built from 14 residues. The CDR3, as DNA: TGCGCCAGCAGCATTCACAGGGGGAACACTGAAGCTTTCTTT. Translation: CASSIHRGNTEAFF.

The chain carries TRBV3-1 (or the pseudogene TRBV3-2) and TRBJ1-6; TRBD1 aligns across 10 bases. This CDR3 contains 18 residues. Trimming took 4 bases from V and 0 from J; bases not matched to a gene: 6. CDR1 is LGHDT, CDR2 YNNKEL, per germline (reference sequence). CDR3 residues: CASSPWTGGRSYNSPLHF. In DNA form, the CDR3 reads TGTGCCAGCAGCCCTTGGACAGGGGGACGCTCCTATAATTCACCCCTCCACTTT.

The rearrangement uses TRBV7-9 and TRBJ1-1; D not certain. V was shortened by 5 bases and J by 0 bases, with 13 bases between the two germline ends. The germline gives CDR1 SEHNR, CDR2 FQNEAQ (reference sequence). The CDR3 is 15 amino acids. CDR3 in DNA: TGTGCCAGCAGCCCCCCGACCACAGTGAACACTGAAGCTTTCTTT. Its protein product is CASSPPTTVNTEAFF.

CDR3 region: CASSPRGAPGQVFDSTNYGYTF. The CDR3 DNA is TGTGCCAGCAGCCCCAGGGGGGCACCGGGACAGGTGTTTGACTCCACTAACTATGGCTACACCTTC. The chain couples TRBV9 to TRBJ1-2; 8 nucleotides agree with TRBD1. Germline CDR1 SGDLS, CDR2 YYNGEE. V lost 4 bases to trimming and J lost 0 bases; unmatched junction nucleotides: 26. This CDR3 is built from 22 residues.

This clone was found once. The V gene is TRBV7-8, the J gene TRBJ1-1, with 9 bases that match TRBD1. The CDR3 spans 13 residues. Trimming removed 3 bases from V and 8 bases from J; junction bases left unmatched: 4. CDR1 is SGHVS and CDR2 is FQNEAQ in the germline V gene. The CDR3 protein is CASSLTTGGEAFF. The CDR3 DNA reads TGTGCCAGCAGCTTGACGACAGGGGGGGAAGCTTTCTTT. Complete variable domain (other parts from reference TRBV7-8 and TRBJ1-1): GAGVSQSPRYKVAKRGQDVALRCDPISGHVSLFWYQQALGQGPEFLTYFQNEAQLDKSGLPSDRFFAERPEGSVSTLKIQRTQQEDSAVYLCASSLTTGGEAFFGQGTRLTVV.

CDR3: CASSERGSYQETQYF. Here the CDR3 DNA reads TGTGCCAGCAGTGAAAGAGGCTCGTACCAAGAGACCCAGTACTTC. The chain is built from TRBV2 and TRBJ2-5; D unresolved. Germline loops: CDR1 SNHLY, CDR2 FYNNEI. CDR3 length: 15 amino acids. V lost 2 bases and J lost 0, with 10 bases in between.

The chain uses TRBV19 and TRBJ2-3; D may match TRBD1 or TRBD2 (5 bases each). Trimming took off 9 bases at V and 0 bases at J, with 16 bases between the two ends. The CDR3 has 15 amino acids. The germline V gene encodes CDR1 LNHDA and CDR2 SQIVND (reference sequence). CDR3 sequence: CASNPGRTSTDTQYF. CDR3 nucleotides: TGTGCCAGCAACCCGGGGCGTACTAGCACAGATACGCAGTATTTT.

This clone has just one count. The rearrangement uses TRBV19 and TRBJ1-3; D is undetermined. V lost 4 bases and J 9 bases, leaving 22 bases between the germline ends. Per germline, CDR1 LNHDA and CDR2 SQIVND (reference sequence). There are 16 residues in the CDR3. The CDR3 sequence: CASSTLSDSFRSTIYF. CDR3 DNA sequence: TGTGCCAGTAGTACCCTTAGCGATTCCTTTCGAAGCACCATATATTTT.

The genes are TRBV5-1 and TRBJ1-2; 11 bases match TRBD1. Germline CDR1 and CDR2: SGHRS and YFSETQ. The V gene end was trimmed by 0 bases and the J gene end by 8 bases; junction bases not matched to a gene: 9. This CDR3 contains 16 residues. The CDR3 bases are TGCGCCAGCAGCTTGGGGGACAGGGGGTCCCTGGAAGGCTACACCTTC. This encodes CASSLGDRGSLEGYTF. The full variable domain, its missing parts supplied by reference TRBV5-1 and TRBJ1-2, is KAGVTQTPRYLIKTRGQQVTLSCSPISGHRSVSWYQQTPGQGLQFLFEYFSETQRNKGNFPGRFSGRQFSNSRSEMNVSTLELGDSALYLCASSLGDRGSLEGYTFGSGTRLTVV.

The chain uses TRBV7-2 and TRBJ1-6; perhaps TRBD1 as D (6 bases). Trimming stripped 1 base from V and 13 bases from J, with 17 bases between. The CDR3 has 15 residues. Germline V lookup: CDR1 SGHTA, CDR2 FQGNSA. In DNA, the CDR3 is TGTGCCAGCAGCTTAGGTCCCGGGACATTTTTTCCCCTCCACTTT. Protein: CASSLGPGTFFPLHF.

This clone appeared once. This chain joins TRBV4-1 and TRBJ2-7, with 9 bases lining up with TRBD1. The CDR3 spans 14 residues. From germline, CDR1 is MGHRA and CDR2 YSYEKL. Trimming at V came to 4 bases and at J to 3 bases, leaving 4 bases not matched to a gene. Here the CDR3 DNA reads TGCGCCAGCAGCCTAGGGACAGGGAACTACGAGCAGTACTTC. Its protein product is CASSLGTGNYEQYF.

The chain is built from TRBV30 and TRBJ1-1, with TRBD1 matching over 9 bases. Germline V gene sequence: CDR1 GTSNPN, CDR2 SVGIG (reference sequence). This CDR3 comprises 14 residues. The V gene end was trimmed by 5 bases and the J gene end by 4 bases; junction bases not matched to a gene: 8. As DNA, the CDR3 is TGTGCCTGGTGGACAGGGGTAGGGAGCACTGAAGCTTTCTTT. It yields the protein CAWWTGVGSTEAFF.

The rearrangement joins TRBV5-1 to TRBJ2-5; D is undetermined. CDR3 length: 14 residues. Germline CDR1 is SGHRS and CDR2 is YFSETQ. V was pared by 6 bases and J by 1 base, with 13 bases between. CDR3 residues: CASTLQSLQETQYF. CDR3 in DNA: TGCGCCAGCACCCTACAGAGCCTCCAAGAGACCCAGTACTTC.

The CDR3: CASSLQGMGTEAFF. The CDR3 DNA is TGTGCCAGCAGCCTACAGGGGATGGGGACTGAAGCTTTCTTT. The chain couples TRBV14 to TRBJ1-1, with 7 bases fitting TRBD1. CDR3 size: 14 residues. The germline gives CDR1 SGHDN, CDR2 FVKESK. With V trimmed by 4 bases and J by 5 bases, 7 bases remained unmatched.

The CDR3 loop is CASTAGSREKLFF. For the CDR3, the DNA is TGTGCCAGCACCGCAGGGTCGCGGGAAAAACTGTTTTTT. This sequence joins TRBV2 and TRBJ1-4; weak D call: TRBD1 (5 bases). Per germline, CDR1 SNHLY and CDR2 FYNNEI. CDR3 length: 13 amino acids. Trimming took 7 bases from V and 8 from J, leaving 14 bases between them.